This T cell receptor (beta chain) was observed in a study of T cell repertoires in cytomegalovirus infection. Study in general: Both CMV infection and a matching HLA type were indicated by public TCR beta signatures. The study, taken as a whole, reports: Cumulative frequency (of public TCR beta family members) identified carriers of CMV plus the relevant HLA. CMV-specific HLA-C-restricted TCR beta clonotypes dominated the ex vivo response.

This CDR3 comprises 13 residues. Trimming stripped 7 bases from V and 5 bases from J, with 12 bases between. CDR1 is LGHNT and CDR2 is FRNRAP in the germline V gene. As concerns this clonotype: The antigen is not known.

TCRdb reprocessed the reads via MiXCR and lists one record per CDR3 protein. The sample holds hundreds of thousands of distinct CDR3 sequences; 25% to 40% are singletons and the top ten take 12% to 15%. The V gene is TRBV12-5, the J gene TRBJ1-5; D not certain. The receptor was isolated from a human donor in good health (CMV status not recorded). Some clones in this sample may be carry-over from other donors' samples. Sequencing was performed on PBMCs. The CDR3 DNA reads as TGTGCTAGTGCCCCGGCGGAGGATCAGCCCCAGCATTTT. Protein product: CASAPAEDQPQHF.